The 3 T cell receptor beta chains given below trace back to one sample, sequenced in a study of tumor-infiltrating lymphocytes in primary liver carcinoma. Germline DNA was also extracted, and blood RNA was taken from unsorted whole blood. The template, roughly 0.45 ug total RNA, yielded TCR beta cDNA made with a constant-region primer. Employing slightly modified ARM-PCR, three nested multiplex PCR rounds were run, and these gave rise to the TCR beta libraries. TRBV1-TRBV30 forward primers paired with a C-beta reverse primer were used in the first two PCR rounds, which ran roughly 10 cycles each. Each CDR3 protein gets one entry after TCRdb re-called the multiplex PCR reads with MiXCR. Of just over 300,000 distinct CDR3 sequences listed, about 50% are singletons. Material for sequencing was peripheral blood. All receptors come from a woman aged 25 to 39 with primary liver carcinoma and hepatitis B virus infection.

V and J are TRBV28 and TRBJ2-7, with D maybe TRBD2 (6 bases). Germline values: CDR1 MDHEN, CDR2 SYDVKM. The V gene lost 8 bases and the J gene lost 1 base, with 15 bases spanning the gap. CDR3 size: 14 residues. Written as DNA, the CDR3 is TGTGCCAGCCGGACTGGCGGGACTTCCTACGAGCAGTACTTC. It encodes CASRTGGTSYEQYF.

Only a few counts were recorded for this clonotype. CDR3 coding DNA: TGTGCCAGCAGTTTAGGGATTCGGAGTGTGGCCAAAAACATTCAGTACTTC. As protein: CASSLGIRSVAKNIQYF. This chain links TRBV28 with TRBJ2-4, with D unresolved. This CDR3 has 17 amino acids. Germline CDR1 reads MDHEN; CDR2 reads SYDVKM. V dropped 2 bases and J dropped 1 base, with 15 bases sitting between them.

This clonotype was seen only a few times. A junction end diverges from the germline sequence, so it may reflect a read error. V is TRBV12-3 or TRBV12-4 and J is TRBJ2-2, with D perhaps being TRBD1 or TRBD2 (5 bases each). There are 15 residues in the CDR3. The CDR3 is CVSSLERSGTGELFF. The DNA of the CDR3 is TGTGTCAGCAGTTTAGAGCGGTCAGGGACCGGGGAGCTGTTTTTT.